The 4 T cell receptor beta chains below come from one sample, sequenced in a study of blood T cell repertoires in COVID-19. The assay was immunoSEQ multiplex PCR, and TCRdb's table has in-frame clones only and misses some. The data contain about 240,000 clones, 81% of them seen just once; the ten biggest clones take up around 7.5%. Input material: peripheral blood. The receptors here all came from a woman older than 75 with COVID-19, enrolled during active disease.

The rearrangement joins TRBV18 to TRBJ2-7, with 10 bases matching TRBD2. CDR1 and CDR2 (germline): KGHSH, LQKENI. Trimming took 6 bases from V and 2 from J; bases not matched to a gene: 4. This CDR3 region has 14 residues. The CDR3 region has the DNA TGTGCCAGCTCCCGGACTAGCGGCCCCTACGAGCAGTACTTC. This sequence encodes CASSRTSGPYEQYF.

A few counts support this clone. The genes are TRBV7-3 and TRBJ2-2, with 8 bases that match TRBD2. The trim removed 0 bases at V and 6 bases at J, leaving 9 bases unmatched. Germline V CDR1 and CDR2: SGHTA, FQGTGA. This CDR3 comprises 17 residues. Written as DNA, the CDR3 is TGTGCCAGCAGCTTAACTCCAGCGGGGGCAACCGCCGGGGAGCTGTTTTTT. It specifies CASSLTPAGATAGELFF.

This chain joins TRBV7-2 and TRBJ1-2; 9 bases align to TRBD1. V trimming: 11 bases; J trimming: 3 bases; junction bases outside the gene matches: 7. In germline, CDR1 is SGHTA, CDR2 FQGNSA. The CDR3 contains 13 residues. CDR3 region: CASTGGAHYGYTF. DNA of the CDR3: TGTGCCTCCACAGGGGGCGCCCACTATGGCTACACCTTC. The full variable domain, rest sourced from reference TRBV7-2 and TRBJ1-2, is GAGVSQSPSNKVTEKGKDVELRCDPISGHTALYWYRQSLGQGLEFLIYFQGNSAPDKSGLPSDRFSAERTGGSVSTLTIQRTQQEDSAVYLCASTGGAHYGYTFGSGTRLTVV.

This rearrangement joins TRBV5-1 to TRBJ1-1, with D perhaps matching TRBD1 (6 bases). Trimming pared 7 bases from V and 4 bases from J, leaving 23 bases between. CDR1 SGHRS and CDR2 YFSETQ come from the germline V gene. The CDR3 is 16 residues long. The DNA of the CDR3 is TGCGCCAGCTCGGGGACCCCAACACAGGGCCCCACTGAAGCTTTCTTT. It encodes CASSGTPTQGPTEAFF.